The sequence of this T cell receptor (beta chain) was determined in a study of blood T cell repertoires in COVID-19. Study background: Italy, Spain and the United States were the sources of the convalescent and acute COVID-19 samples.

J was trimmed by 7 bases and V by 1 base; bases with no gene match: 5. Germline assignment: CDR1 SGHAT and CDR2 FQNNGV. This CDR3 has 15 residues. Original analysis: Scientists estimated how many nucleated cells there were by amplifying reference gene primers. Clones were sequenced by immunoSEQ multiplex PCR, and TCRdb holds only the in-frame ones, with some missing. Clone size and the V and J calls come from that table; the DNA yielded D and trimming. The sample includes 100,000 or so clones, roughly 84% of them seen just once. The chain recombines TRBV11-2 with TRBJ2-2, with 8 nucleotides matching TRBD1. This TCR was recovered from a man between 65 and 79 years old with active or convalescent COVID-19. The specimen was peripheral blood. CDR3 sequence: CASSLGTGSGGELFF. The CDR3 nucleotides read TGTGCCAGCAGCTTAGGGACAGGGTCTGGCGGGGAGCTGTTTTTT.